The 18 T cell receptor beta chains presented below share a single source sample, sequenced in a study of cytomegalovirus exposure and HLA in healthy donors. PCR amplification relied on 60 Vbeta primers (plus 13 Jbeta primers). Assay: immunoSEQ multiplex PCR; the TCRdb copy retains only in-frame clones and omits some. The sample has some 150,000 clones, 73% seen once. Sequenced input: PBMCs. These receptors were obtained from a human donor in good health.

The chain joins TRBV7-9 to TRBJ2-3; D is perhaps TRBD2 (6 bases). Between the trimmed V and J ends, which lost 3 bases and 3 bases, there was a span of 10 bases. This CDR3 contains 14 residues. CDR1 and CDR2 from the germline V gene are SEHNR and FQNEAQ (reference sequence). The CDR3: CASSLEGRTDTQYF. Here the CDR3 DNA reads TGTGCCAGCAGCTTGGAGGGTAGGACAGATACGCAGTATTTT.

The chain recombines TRBV28 with TRBJ1-2, with 7 nucleotides matching TRBD1. V shed 3 bases and J 8 bases; nucleotides not matched to a gene: 9. Germline V gene sequence: CDR1 MDHEN, CDR2 SYDVKM. The CDR3 is 14 residues long. The CDR3 DNA is TGTGCCAGCAGTTTTACCCGACAGGGTAGCGGCTACACCTTC. Its protein product is CASSFTRQGSGYTF.

The chain carries TRBV2 and TRBJ1-5, with 7 bases identical to TRBD1. Germline V gives CDR1 SNHLY, CDR2 FYNNEI. This CDR3 has 13 amino acids. J was trimmed by 4 bases and V by 6 bases; bases with no gene match: 3. CDR3 coding DNA: TGTGCCAGCAGATGGGACAGTAATCAGCCCCAGCATTTT. As protein: CASRWDSNQPQHF. Combining the CDR3 with reference TRBV2 and TRBJ1-5 gives the whole variable domain EPEVTQTPSHQVTQMGQEVILRCVPISNHLYFYWYRQILGQKVEFLVSFYNNEISEKSEIFDDQFSVERPDGSNFTLKIRSTKLEDSAMYFCASRWDSNQPQHFGDGTRLSIL.

This rearrangement joins TRBV9 to TRBJ1-3; D uncertain. Trimming removed 0 bases at V and 0 bases at J, with 7 bases between. The CDR3 runs to 15 residues. In germline, CDR1 is SGDLS, CDR2 YYNGEE. For the CDR3, the DNA is TGTGCCAGCAGCGTAGACGGGGTCTCTGGAAACACCATATATTTT. It encodes CASSVDGVSGNTIYF.

This clone was observed a single time. The V gene is TRBV7-9, the J gene TRBJ2-7; TRBD2 is a possible D gene (6 bases). The CDR3 length is 17 residues. Germline lookup yields CDR1 SEHNR and CDR2 FQNEAQ (reference sequence). The germline V and J ends were trimmed by 3 bases and 3 bases, with 21 bases remaining between them. Here the CDR3 reads CASSLERGGATLYEQYF. CDR3 coding DNA: TGTGCCAGCAGCTTGGAGAGAGGCGGGGCGACCCTCTACGAGCAGTACTTC.

This clone was seen more than once but under ten times. The rearrangement uses TRBV7-9 and TRBJ2-1; perhaps TRBD1 as D (8 bases). Germline assignment: CDR1 SEHNR and CDR2 FQNEAQ (reference sequence). The CDR3 is 13 amino acids. The germline V and J ends were trimmed by 8 bases and 5 bases, with 13 bases remaining between them. This CDR3 is CASAQGGHNEQFF. The CDR3 bases are TGTGCCAGCGCACAGGGGGGGCACAATGAGCAGTTCTTC.

V gene TRBV29-1 combines with J gene TRBJ2-1, with a weak D call TRBD2 (5 bases). Trimming stripped 2 bases from V and 6 bases from J, with 8 bases between. The CDR3 runs to 12 residues. Germline loops: CDR1 SQVTM, CDR2 ANQGSEA. Written as DNA, the CDR3 is TGCAGCGTTGAATCTAGCAGCAATGAGCAGTTCTTC. Translating gives CSVESSSNEQFF.

This chain uses TRBV18 with TRBJ2-1; D ambiguous. The CDR3 runs 11 residues. Between the trimmed V and J ends, which lost 3 bases and 9 bases, there was a span of 6 bases. Germline V CDR1 and CDR2: KGHSH, LQKENI. The CDR3 loop reads CASSPAREQFF. Written as DNA, the CDR3 is TGTGCCAGCTCACCGGCACGTGAGCAGTTCTTC.

The V gene is TRBV6-5, the J gene TRBJ2-2, with TRBD2 as a possible D gene (5 bases). The CDR3 sequence is 13 residues long. V was shortened by 10 bases and J by 3 bases, with 12 bases between the two germline ends. Germline V gene lookup returns CDR1 MNHEY and CDR2 SVGAGI. The CDR3, as DNA: TGTGCCATCGGAGGATGGGACACCGGGGAGCTGTTTTTT. Its protein is CAIGGWDTGELFF.

The chain carries TRBV5-1 and TRBJ2-7; weak D call: TRBD2 (6 bases). This CDR3 region has 14 residues. The V gene's germline CDR1 is SGHRS and CDR2 YFSETQ. V gave up 2 bases and J gave up 1 base, with 10 bases separating them. In nucleotides, the CDR3 is TGCGCCAGCAGCTTATCTGCGGGGTCCTACGAGCAGTACTTC. Translated: CASSLSAGSYEQYF.

The rearrangement joins TRBV30 to TRBJ2-7; 11 nucleotides line up with TRBD1. This CDR3 contains 15 residues. Germline assignment: CDR1 GTSNPN and CDR2 SVGIG (reference sequence). J gave up 2 bases and V 3 bases, and 6 bases lay outside the gene matches. The CDR3 DNA follows: TGTGCCTGGAGCGCGGGACAGGGGGTAGCCTACGAGCAGTACTTC. Translating it yields CAWSAGQGVAYEQYF.

This chain connects TRBV6-6 to TRBJ2-5; TRBD2 agrees at 8 bases. CDR3 length: 14 amino acids. The junction had 4 bases not matched to a gene; V was cut back by 2 bases and J by 5 bases. The germline gives CDR1 MNHNY, CDR2 SVGAGI (reference sequence). The CDR3 sequence: CASSYRGGLETQYF. Written as DNA, the CDR3 is TGTGCCAGCAGTTACCGGGGGGGCCTGGAGACCCAGTACTTC.

The chain recombines TRBV9 with TRBJ2-7; D perhaps matches TRBD2 (5 bases). Trimming took 0 bases from V and 0 from J, leaving 7 bases between them. The germline gives CDR1 SGDLS, CDR2 YYNGEE. This CDR3 region has 14 residues. The CDR3 sequence is CASSVDGDSYEQYF. The CDR3 nucleotides read TGTGCCAGCAGCGTAGACGGGGACTCCTACGAGCAGTACTTC.

J is TRBJ2-7 and V is TRBV7-9, with 13 bases that match TRBD2. CDR1 and CDR2 (germline): SEHNR, FQNEAQ (reference sequence). The CDR3 is made up of 15 amino acids. The V gene end was trimmed by 5 bases and the J gene end by 4 bases; junction bases not matched to a gene: 5. The CDR3 spells CASSRTSGSGYEQYF. The CDR3 DNA reads as TGTGCCAGCAGCCGGACTAGCGGGAGTGGGTACGAGCAGTACTTC.

The V and J genes are TRBV6-5 and TRBJ1-1; D is perhaps TRBD1 (6 bases). The germline V gene encodes CDR1 MNHEY and CDR2 SVGAGI. The CDR3 consists of 13 residues. V was pared by 6 bases and J by 6 bases, with 14 bases between. The CDR3 spells CASRLTGGAEAFF. In DNA form, the CDR3 reads TGTGCCAGCAGATTGACGGGGGGCGCTGAAGCTTTCTTT.

The rearrangement uses TRBV7-6 and TRBJ2-2, with 11 bases aligning to TRBD1. Germline V lookup: CDR1 SGHVS, CDR2 FNYEAQ. The CDR3 spans 16 residues. The J segment lost 3 bases and the V segment lost 3 bases, leaving 3 bases of the junction unmatched. The CDR3 coding sequence is TGTGCCAGCAGCTTCAGGGACAGGGGGTACACCGGGGAGCTGTTTTTT. Translating it yields CASSFRDRGYTGELFF.

The chain employs TRBV5-4 and TRBJ1-1; TRBD1 matches 9 bases. Per germline, CDR1 SGHNT and CDR2 YYREEE (reference sequence). This CDR3 has 16 residues. V lost 2 bases and J lost 2; bases outside the gene matches: 7. CDR3 residues: CASSFPPGQGNTEAFF. CDR3 in DNA: TGTGCCAGCAGCTTCCCTCCGGGACAGGGTAACACTGAAGCTTTCTTT.

This clone was detected a few times. The junction and the germline gene differ at one end; a read error may be behind it. The genes are TRBV6-1 and TRBJ2-7, with 8 positions matching TRBD2. Per the germline V gene, CDR1 is MNHNS and CDR2 is SASEGT. This CDR3 spans 15 amino acids. The CDR3: CASNESPTSAGEQYF. The CDR3 nucleotides read TGTGCCAGCAATGAATCACCGACTAGCGCGGGCGAGCAGTACTTC.